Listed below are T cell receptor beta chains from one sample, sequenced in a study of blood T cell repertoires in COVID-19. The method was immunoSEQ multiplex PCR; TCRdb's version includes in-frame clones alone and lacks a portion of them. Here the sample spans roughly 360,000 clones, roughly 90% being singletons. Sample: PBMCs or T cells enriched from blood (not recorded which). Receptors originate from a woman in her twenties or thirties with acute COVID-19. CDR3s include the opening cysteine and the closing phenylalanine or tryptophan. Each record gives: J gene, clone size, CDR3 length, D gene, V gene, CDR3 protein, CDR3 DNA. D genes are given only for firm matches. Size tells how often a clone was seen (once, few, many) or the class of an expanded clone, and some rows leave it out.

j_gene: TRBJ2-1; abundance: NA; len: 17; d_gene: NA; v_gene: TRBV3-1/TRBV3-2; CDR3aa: CASSQDLLLNSYNEQFF; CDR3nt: TGTGCCAGCAGCCAAGATTTGTTACTAAACTCCTACAATGAGCAGTTCTTC
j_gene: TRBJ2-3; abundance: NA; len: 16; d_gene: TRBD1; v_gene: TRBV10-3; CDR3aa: CAISPIRGRGTDTQYF; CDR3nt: TGTGCCATCAGCCCCATCAGGGGGCGCGGGACAGATACGCAGTATTTT
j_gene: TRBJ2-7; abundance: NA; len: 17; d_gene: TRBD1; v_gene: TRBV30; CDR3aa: CAWSALGGTFRAYEQYF; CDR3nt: TGTGCCTGGAGCGCGCTAGGGGGCACCTTCCGGGCTTACGAGCAGTACTTC
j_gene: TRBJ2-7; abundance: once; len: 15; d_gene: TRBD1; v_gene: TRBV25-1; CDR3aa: CASSETGQGNHEQYF; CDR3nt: TGTGCCAGCAGTGAAACGGGACAGGGGAACCACGAGCAGTACTTC
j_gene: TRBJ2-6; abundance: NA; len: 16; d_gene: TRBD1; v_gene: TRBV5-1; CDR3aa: CASSSVQGAGANVLTF; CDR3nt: TGCGCCAGCAGCTCGGTCCAGGGGGCTGGGGCCAACGTCCTGACTTTC
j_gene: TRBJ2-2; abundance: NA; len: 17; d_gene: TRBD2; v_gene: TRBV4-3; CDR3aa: CASSQLRIAGRNGELFF; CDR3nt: TGCGCCAGCAGCCAATTAAGGATAGCGGGGCGAAACGGGGAGCTGTTTTTT
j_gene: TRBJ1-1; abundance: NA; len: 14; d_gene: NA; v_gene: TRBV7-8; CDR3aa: CASSLNFRVPEAFF; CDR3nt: TGTGCCAGCAGCTTAAACTTCAGGGTCCCTGAAGCTTTCTTT
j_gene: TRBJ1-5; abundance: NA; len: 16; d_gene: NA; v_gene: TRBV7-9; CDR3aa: CASSLEGRGAGQPQHF; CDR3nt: TGTGCCAGCAGCTTAGAGGGCAGGGGAGCAGGTCAGCCCCAGCATTTT
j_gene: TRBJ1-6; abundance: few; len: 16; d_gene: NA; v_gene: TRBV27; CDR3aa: CASSLRQSSYNSPLHF; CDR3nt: TGTGCCAGCAGTCTGCGACAGAGCTCCTATAATTCACCCCTCCACTTT
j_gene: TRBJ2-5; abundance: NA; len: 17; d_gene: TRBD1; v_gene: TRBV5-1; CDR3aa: CASSLLGWGQFQETQYF; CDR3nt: TGCGCCAGCAGCTTGTTAGGATGGGGACAGTTCCAAGAGACCCAGTACTTC
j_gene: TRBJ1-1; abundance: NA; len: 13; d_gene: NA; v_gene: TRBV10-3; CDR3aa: CAISESRGTEAFF; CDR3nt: TGTGCCATCAGTGAATCGAGGGGGACTGAAGCTTTCTTT
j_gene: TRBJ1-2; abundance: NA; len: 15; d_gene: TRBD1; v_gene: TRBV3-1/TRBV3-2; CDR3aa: CASSQRGGSFYGYTF; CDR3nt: TGTGCCAGCAGCCAAAGAGGGGGCTCCTTCTATGGCTACACCTTC
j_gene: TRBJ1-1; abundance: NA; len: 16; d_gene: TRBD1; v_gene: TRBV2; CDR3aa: CASSEGGTGTGVIAFF; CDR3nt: TGTGCCAGCAGTGAAGGGGGGACGGGGACAGGGGTTATAGCTTTCTTT
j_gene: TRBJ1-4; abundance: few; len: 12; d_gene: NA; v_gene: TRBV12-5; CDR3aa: CASGLTGLELFF; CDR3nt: TGTGCTAGTGGTTTGACAGGGCTTGAACTGTTTTTT
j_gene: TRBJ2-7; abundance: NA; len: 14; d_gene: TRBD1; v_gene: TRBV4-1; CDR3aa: CASSQERGQGEQYF; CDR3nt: TGCGCCAGCAGCCAAGAAAGGGGGCAGGGCGAGCAGTACTTC
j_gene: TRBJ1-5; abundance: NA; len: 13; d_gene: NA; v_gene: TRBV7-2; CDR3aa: CASSWEWSQPQHF; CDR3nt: TGTGCCAGCAGCTGGGAGTGGAGTCAGCCCCAGCATTTT
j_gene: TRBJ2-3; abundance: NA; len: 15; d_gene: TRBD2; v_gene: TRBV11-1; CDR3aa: CASSSPGGGPDTQYF; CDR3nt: TGTGCCAGCAGCTCCCCCGGGGGGGGTCCAGATACGCAGTATTTT
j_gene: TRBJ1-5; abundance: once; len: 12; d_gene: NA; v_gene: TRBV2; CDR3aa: CASSDSAGPQHF; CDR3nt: TGTGCCAGCAGTGACAGCGCCGGGCCCCAGCATTTT
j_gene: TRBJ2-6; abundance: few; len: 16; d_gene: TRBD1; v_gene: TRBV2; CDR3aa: CASSGDRASGANVLTF; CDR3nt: TGTGCCAGCAGTGGAGACAGGGCCTCTGGGGCCAACGTCCTGACTTTC
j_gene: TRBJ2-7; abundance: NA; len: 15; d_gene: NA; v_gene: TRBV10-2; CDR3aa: CASSPSRAQSYEQYF; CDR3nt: TGCGCCAGCTCCCCCTCGAGGGCGCAATCCTACGAGCAGTACTTC
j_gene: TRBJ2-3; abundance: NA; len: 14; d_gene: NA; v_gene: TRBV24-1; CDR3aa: CATSDLQVTDTQYF; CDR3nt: TGTGCCACCAGTGATTTGCAGGTCACAGATACGCAGTATTTT
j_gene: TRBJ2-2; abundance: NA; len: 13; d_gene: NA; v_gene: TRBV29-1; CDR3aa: CSVEGSNTGELFF; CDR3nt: TGCAGCGTTGAAGGGAGTAACACCGGGGAGCTGTTTTTT
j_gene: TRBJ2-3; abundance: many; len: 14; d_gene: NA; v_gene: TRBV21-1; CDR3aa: CASSKGARIDTQYF; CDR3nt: TGTGCCAGCAGCAAAGGGGCCCGGATAGATACGCAGTATTTT
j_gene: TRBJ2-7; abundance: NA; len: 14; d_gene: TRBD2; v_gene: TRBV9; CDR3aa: CASSVELAANEQYF; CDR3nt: TGTGCCAGCAGCGTAGAACTAGCGGCCAACGAGCAGTACTTC
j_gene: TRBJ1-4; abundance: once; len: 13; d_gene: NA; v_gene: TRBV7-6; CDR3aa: CASSKGLGEKLFF; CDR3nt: TGTGCCAGTAGCAAGGGGCTGGGGGAAAAACTGTTTTTT
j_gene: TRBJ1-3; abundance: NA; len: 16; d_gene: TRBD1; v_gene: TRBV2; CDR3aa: CASSDETGASGNTIYF; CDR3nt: TGTGCCAGCAGTGACGAGACAGGGGCATCTGGAAACACCATATATTTT
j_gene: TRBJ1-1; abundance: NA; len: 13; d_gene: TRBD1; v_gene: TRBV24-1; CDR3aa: CATSAQGHTEAFF; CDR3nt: TGTGCCACCAGTGCACAGGGGCATACTGAAGCTTTCTTT
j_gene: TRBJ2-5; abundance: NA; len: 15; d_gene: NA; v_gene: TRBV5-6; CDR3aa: CASSLVSGTRETQYF; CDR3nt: TGTGCCAGCAGCTTGGTATCCGGGACAAGGGAGACCCAGTACTTC
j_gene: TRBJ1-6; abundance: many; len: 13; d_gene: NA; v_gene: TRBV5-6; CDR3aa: CASNRGPNSPLHF; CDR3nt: TGTGCCAGCAATCGAGGGCCTAATTCACCCCTCCACTTT
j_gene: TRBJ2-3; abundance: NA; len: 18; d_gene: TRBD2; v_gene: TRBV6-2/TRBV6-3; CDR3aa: CASSSLDRAGVYTDTQYF; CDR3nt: TGTGCCAGCAGTTCCCTCGACCGAGCGGGGGTGTACACAGATACGCAGTATTTT
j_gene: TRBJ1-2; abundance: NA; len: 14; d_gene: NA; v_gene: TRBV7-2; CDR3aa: CASSGHTGSYGYTF; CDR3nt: TGTGCCAGCAGTGGACATACTGGGTCCTATGGCTACACCTTC
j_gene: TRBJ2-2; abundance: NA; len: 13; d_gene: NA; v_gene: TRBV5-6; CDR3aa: CASSLQDTGELFF; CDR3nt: TGTGCCAGCAGCTTACAGGACACCGGGGAGCTGTTTTTT
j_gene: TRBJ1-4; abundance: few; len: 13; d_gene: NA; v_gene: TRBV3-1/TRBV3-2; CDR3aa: CASSPKGVGKLFF; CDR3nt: TGTGCCAGCAGCCCGAAGGGGGTGGGAAAACTGTTTTTT
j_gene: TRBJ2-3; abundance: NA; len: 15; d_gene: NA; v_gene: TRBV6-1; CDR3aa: CASSEVRGSTDTQYF; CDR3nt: TGTGCCAGCAGTGAAGTTCGGGGAAGCACAGATACGCAGTATTTT
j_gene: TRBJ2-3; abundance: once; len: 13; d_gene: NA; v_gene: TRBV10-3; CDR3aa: CAISEQITDTQYF; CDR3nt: TGTGCCATCAGTGAGCAGATTACAGATACGCAGTATTTT
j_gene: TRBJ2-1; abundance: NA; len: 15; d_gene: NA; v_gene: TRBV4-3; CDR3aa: CASSFTLLGDNEQFF; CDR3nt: TGCGCCAGCAGCTTTACGCTGCTGGGAGACAATGAGCAGTTCTTC
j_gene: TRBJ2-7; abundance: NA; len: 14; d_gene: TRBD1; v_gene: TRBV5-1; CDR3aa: CASSVSGGPYEQYF; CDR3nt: TGCGCCAGCAGCGTTTCAGGGGGTCCCTACGAGCAGTACTTC
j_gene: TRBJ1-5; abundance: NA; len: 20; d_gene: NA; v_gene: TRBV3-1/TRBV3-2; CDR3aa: CASREEHRARGEPSNQPQHF; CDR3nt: TGTGCCAGTCGCGAAGAACATAGGGCCAGGGGCGAACCTAGCAATCAGCCCCAGCATTTT
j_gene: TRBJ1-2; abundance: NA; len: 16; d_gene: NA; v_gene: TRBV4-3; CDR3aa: CASSQKDQGSFDGYTF; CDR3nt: TGCGCCAGCAGCCAAAAAGATCAGGGGAGCTTCGATGGCTACACCTTC
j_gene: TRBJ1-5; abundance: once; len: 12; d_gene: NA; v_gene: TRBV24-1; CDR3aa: CANPPRSLAQHF; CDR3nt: TGTGCCAACCCTCCGCGGTCATTGGCCCAGCATTTT
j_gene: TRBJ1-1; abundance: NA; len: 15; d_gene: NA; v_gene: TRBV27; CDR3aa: CASSLLPGMNTEAFF; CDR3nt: TGTGCCAGCAGTTTATTGCCAGGGATGAACACTGAAGCTTTCTTT
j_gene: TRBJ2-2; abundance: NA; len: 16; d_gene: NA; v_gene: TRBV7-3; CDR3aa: CASSLTPGGRTGELFF; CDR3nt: TGTGCCAGCAGCTTAACTCCGGGGGGCCGGACCGGGGAGCTGTTTTTT